This T cell receptor beta chain was sequenced for a study of blood T cell repertoires in COVID-19. Study-wide context: Some COVID-19 samples were acute and others convalescent; all came from the United States, Italy and Spain. PBMCs, B-cell-depleted T cells, or T cells provided the cDNA or gDNA that made up the material.

In the authors' methods: From reference gene primer amplification, estimates of nucleated cell counts were derived. TCRdb's copy holds only in-frame clones and misses some; the assay was immunoSEQ multiplex PCR. D and trimming come from the DNA, and the V and J calls and clone size come from that table. Here the sample spans 60,000 to 75,000 clones, just over 85% being singletons. The TCR comes from a human donor in a cohort sampled during active COVID-19. Sequenced sample: peripheral blood.

The CDR3 coding sequence is TGTGCCAGCACAGGGGAATTTCGCACCGGGGAGCTGTTTTTT. Protein: CASTGEFRTGELFF. The chain is built from TRBV19 and TRBJ2-2; 7 positions match TRBD1. Germline CDR1 LNHDA, CDR2 SQIVND (reference sequence). CDR3 length: 14 amino acids. Losses at the gene ends were 9 bases for V and 4 bases for J; bases not matched to a gene: 8.